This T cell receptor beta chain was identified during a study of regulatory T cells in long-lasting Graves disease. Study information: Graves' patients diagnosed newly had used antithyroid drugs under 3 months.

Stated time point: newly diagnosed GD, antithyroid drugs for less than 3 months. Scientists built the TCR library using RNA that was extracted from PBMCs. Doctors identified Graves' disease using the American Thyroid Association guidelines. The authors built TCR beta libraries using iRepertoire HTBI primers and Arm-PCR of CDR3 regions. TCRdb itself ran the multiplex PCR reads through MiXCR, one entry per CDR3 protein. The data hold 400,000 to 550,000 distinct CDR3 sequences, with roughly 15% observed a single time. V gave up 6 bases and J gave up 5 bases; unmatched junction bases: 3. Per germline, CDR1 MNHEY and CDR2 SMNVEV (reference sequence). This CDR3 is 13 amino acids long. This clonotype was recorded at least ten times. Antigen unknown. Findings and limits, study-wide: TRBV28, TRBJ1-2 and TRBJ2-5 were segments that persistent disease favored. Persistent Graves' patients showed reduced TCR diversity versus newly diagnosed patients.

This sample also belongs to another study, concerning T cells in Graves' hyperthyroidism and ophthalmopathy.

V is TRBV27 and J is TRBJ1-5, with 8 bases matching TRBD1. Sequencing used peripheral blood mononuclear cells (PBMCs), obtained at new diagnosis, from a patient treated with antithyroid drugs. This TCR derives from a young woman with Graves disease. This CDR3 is CASSSDRDQPQHF. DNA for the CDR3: TGTGCCAGCAGCTCGGACAGGGATCAGCCCCAGCATTTT.